These 29 T cell receptor beta chains originate from one sample sequenced in a study of blood T cell repertoires in COVID-19. The repertoire was sequenced with immunoSEQ multiplex PCR; TCRdb's copy has only in-frame clones and lacks some. Among over 100,000 clones listed, about 79% were seen once. The specimen was peripheral blood. The receptors originated from a woman older than 75 with acute or convalescent COVID-19.

The gene calls are TRBV27 and TRBJ2-1; 10 bases map to TRBD1. J gave up 4 bases and V 6 bases, and 6 bases lay outside the gene matches. CDR1 is MNHEY and CDR2 is SMNVEV in the germline V gene (reference sequence). This CDR3 is 15 amino acids long. CDR3 DNA sequence: TGTGCCAGCAGCCTAGACAGGGGGCAGTACAATGAGCAGTTCTTC. It yields the protein CASSLDRGQYNEQFF.

The gene calls are TRBV12-3 or TRBV12-4 and TRBJ1-3, with D unclear. This CDR3 is built from 12 residues. The ends were cut back, 2 bases at V and 4 bases at J, with 3 bases in the middle. The CDR3, as DNA: TGTGCCAGCAGTTTACAAGGAAACACCATATATTTT. Its protein is CASSLQGNTIYF.

This clone was observed once. The V call is TRBV24-1, the J call TRBJ1-6; D possibly corresponds to TRBD1 (6 bases). The CDR3 extends over 16 amino acids. Germline V gives CDR1 KGHDR, CDR2 SFDVKD. The V end lost 4 bases, the J end lost 3 bases, and 12 bases lay between the germline ends. The CDR3, as DNA: TGTGCCACCAGTGACCCTCCGGGACACTATAATTCACCCCTCCACTTT. It codes for CATSDPPGHYNSPLHF.

The genes are TRBV5-6 and TRBJ2-1; D may be TRBD2 (5 bases). This CDR3 is built from 12 residues. V lost 1 base, J lost 10 bases, and 9 bases lay in between. Germline V gene data show CDR1 as SGHDT and CDR2 as YYEEEE. The CDR3 sequence is CASSLSGFEQFF. In nucleotides, the CDR3 is TGTGCCAGCAGCTTGTCGGGGTTCGAGCAGTTCTTC.

The gene calls are TRBV27 and TRBJ2-6; TRBD1 might be the D (6 bases). Germline V lookup: CDR1 MNHEY, CDR2 SMNVEV (reference sequence). The CDR3 loop spans 17 amino acids. The germline V and J ends were trimmed by 2 bases and 0 bases, with 11 bases remaining between them. CDR3 nucleotide sequence: TGTGCCAGCAGTTTACCCACAGGGAGCTCTGGGGCCAACGTCCTGACTTTC. Its protein is CASSLPTGSSGANVLTF.

The chain has TRBV12-3 or TRBV12-4 and TRBJ1-2; a possible D gene is TRBD1 (6 bases). Between the trimmed V and J ends, which lost 1 base and 8 bases, there was a span of 11 bases. CDR3 length: 13 amino acids. The CDR3 is CASSLEGVHGYTF. The CDR3 DNA sequence: TGTGCCAGCAGTTTAGAGGGGGTCCACGGCTACACCTTC.

This clone was counted a few times. The V call is TRBV28, the J call TRBJ1-3; D perhaps matches TRBD1 (5 bases). The ends were cut back, 6 bases at V and 4 bases at J, with 7 bases in the middle. The germline CDR1 and CDR2 sequences are MDHEN and SYDVKM. The CDR3 is 12 residues long. The DNA of the CDR3 is TGTGCCAGCAGAGGGGCCGGAAACACCATATATTTT. This gives the protein CASRGAGNTIYF.

The chain joins TRBV6-5 to TRBJ1-6, with 11 bases lining up with TRBD1. There are 14 residues in the CDR3. Germline-derived CDR1 and CDR2 are MNHEY and SVGAGI. J was trimmed by 13 bases and V by 4 bases; bases with no gene match: 6. Here the CDR3 DNA reads TGTGCCAGCAGTTTCCGGACAGGGGGCTTTCCCCTCCACTTT. As protein: CASSFRTGGFPLHF.

V and J are TRBV19 and TRBJ1-5; 8 positions match TRBD1. The CDR3 is 15 residues long. From germline, CDR1 is LNHDA and CDR2 SQIVND (reference sequence). V trimming: 1 base; J trimming: 6 bases; junction bases outside the gene matches: 5. CDR3 protein: CASSIGQGLGQPQHF. DNA for the CDR3: TGTGCCAGTAGTATAGGACAGGGGCTCGGTCAGCCCCAGCATTTT.

This clone was picked up one time. V and J are TRBV2 and TRBJ2-1; 8 positions agree with TRBD2. V lost 7 bases and J lost 3; bases outside the gene matches: 8. Per the germline V gene, CDR1 is SNHLY and CDR2 is FYNNEI. CDR3 size: 15 residues. The CDR3 sequence: CASTPGGPLYNEQFF. CDR3 DNA: TGTGCCAGCACCCCGGGAGGGCCCCTCTACAATGAGCAGTTCTTC. Using reference TRBV2 and TRBJ2-1 for the parts outside the CDR3, the full variable domain is EPEVTQTPSHQVTQMGQEVILRCVPISNHLYFYWYRQILGQKVEFLVSFYNNEISEKSEIFDDQFSVERPDGSNFTLKIRSTKLEDSAMYFCASTPGGPLYNEQFFGPGTRLTVL.

The CDR3 DNA is TGTGCCAGCAGCCCCAGGGAAAGCAATCAGCCCCAGCATTTT. It encodes CASSPRESNQPQHF. This chain uses TRBV7-8 with TRBJ1-5, with D possibly being TRBD1 (5 bases). Germline V gene data show CDR1 as SGHVS and CDR2 as FQNEAQ. V was cut by 5 bases and J by 1 base, with 9 bases left in between. The CDR3 runs 14 residues.

This sequence joins TRBV7-9 and TRBJ2-1; D might be TRBD2 (6 bases). There are 15 residues in the CDR3. Germline V lookup: CDR1 SEHNR, CDR2 FQNEAQ (reference sequence). V was clipped by 3 bases and J by 4 bases, with 13 bases between them. In nucleotides, the CDR3 is TGTGCCAGCAGCTTCACTCTGGCGGGGTACAATGAGCAGTTCTTC. Protein: CASSFTLAGYNEQFF.

The V call is TRBV24-1, the J call TRBJ2-1; tentative D call: TRBD1 (6 bases). The CDR3 is made up of 14 amino acids. Germline V lookup: CDR1 KGHDR, CDR2 SFDVKD. The V end lost 5 bases, the J end lost 7 bases, and 14 bases lay between the germline ends. Here the CDR3 DNA reads TGTGCCACCAGTGGGGGGCACCAAGGAAATGAGCAGTTCTTC. Its translation is CATSGGHQGNEQFF.

The rearrangement links TRBV7-8 to TRBJ2-1, with D tentatively TRBD2 (5 bases). V lost 1 base, J lost 2 bases, and 9 bases lay in between. The CDR3 covers 15 residues. The V gene's germline CDR1 is SGHVS and CDR2 FQNEAQ. The CDR3 DNA is TGTGCCAGCAGCTTAGAATCGGGGACCTACAATGAGCAGTTCTTC. It translates to CASSLESGTYNEQFF.

The chain has TRBV18 and TRBJ1-4; TRBD1 is a possible D gene (5 bases). Between the trimmed V and J ends, which lost 2 bases and 8 bases, there was a span of 18 bases. CDR3 size: 16 residues. Per the germline V gene, CDR1 is KGHSH and CDR2 is LQKENI. The CDR3 region has the DNA TGTGCCAGCTCACCAGACGATGGGAAGGGGAACGAAAAACTGTTTTTT. Its protein product is CASSPDDGKGNEKLFF.

The CDR3 sequence: CASSLSRLEETQYF. The CDR3 DNA reads as TGTGCCAGCAGCTTATCTCGATTAGAAGAGACCCAGTACTTC. This rearrangement joins TRBV7-2 to TRBJ2-5; no firm D call. The CDR3 covers 14 residues. CDR1 is SGHTA and CDR2 is FQGNSA in the germline V gene. The germline V and J ends were trimmed by 2 bases and 3 bases, with 10 bases remaining between them.

The J gene is TRBJ2-2, the V gene TRBV6-1; D possibly corresponds to TRBD1 (6 bases). V lost 4 bases, J lost 0 bases, and 6 bases lay in between. The CDR3 length is 14 residues. Germline CDR1 MNHNS, CDR2 SASEGT. The CDR3 loop is CASSGTANTGELFF. CDR3 sequence (DNA): TGTGCCAGCAGTGGGACAGCGAACACCGGGGAGCTGTTTTTT.

This clone has a single count. CDR3 in DNA: TGCAGCGTTGTAGGGGGCGGATACGAGCAGTACTTC. Protein product: CSVVGGGYEQYF. The V gene is TRBV29-1, the J gene TRBJ2-7; the match to TRBD1 covers 7 bases. The CDR3 loop spans 12 amino acids. The germline gives CDR1 SQVTM, CDR2 ANQGSEA. J was trimmed by 4 bases and V by 4 bases; bases with no gene match: 4.

This clone was detected only a few times. The rearrangement joins TRBV10-3 to TRBJ2-1; D perhaps matches TRBD1 (7 bases). The germline gives CDR1 ENHRY, CDR2 SYGVKD. This CDR3 comprises 15 residues. Trimming cost V 5 bases and J 1 base, with 12 bases left between them. CDR3 loop: CAISWQGGSYNEQFF. DNA for the CDR3: TGTGCCATCAGTTGGCAGGGGGGATCCTACAATGAGCAGTTCTTC.

This chain links TRBV7-9 with TRBJ2-7; D is unclear. V was clipped by 8 bases and J by 0 bases, with 11 bases between them. Germline V gene lookup returns CDR1 SEHNR and CDR2 FQNEAQ (reference sequence). This CDR3 contains 13 residues. The CDR3 coding sequence is TGTGCCAGCTCCCCCCCGGTCTCCTACGAGCAGTACTTC. It specifies CASSPPVSYEQYF. The variable domain in full, with the rest retrieved from reference TRBV7-9 and TRBJ2-7, is DTGVSQNPRHKITKRGQNVTFRCDPISEHNRLYWYRQTLGQGPEFLTYFQNEAQLEKSRLLSDRFSAERPKGSFSTLEIQRTEQGDSAMYLCASSPPVSYEQYFGPGTRLTVT.

The chain carries TRBV7-8 and TRBJ2-7; D perhaps matches TRBD2 (6 bases). Per the germline V gene, CDR1 is SGHVS and CDR2 is FQNEAQ. Trimming removed 2 bases from V and 6 bases from J, with 26 bases in between. The CDR3 consists of 18 residues. In DNA form, the CDR3 reads TGTGCCAGCAGCTTACAACTCCAACTGGCGGGATCGCGTCGCGAGCAGTACTTC. It translates to CASSLQLQLAGSRREQYF.

Regarding this clone: In the same sample, other DNA sequences code for this CDR3. The gene calls are TRBV3-1 (or the pseudogene TRBV3-2) and TRBJ1-2, with TRBD1 identical over 7 bases. V lost 3 bases, J lost 2 bases, and 6 bases stayed unmatched. The CDR3 totals 15 residues. The germline V gene has CDR1 LGHDT and CDR2 YNNKEL (reference sequence). CDR3 sequence (DNA): TGTGCCAGCAGCCATTGGGACAGCCGAAACTATGGCTACACCTTC. Translating it yields CASSHWDSRNYGYTF.

The CDR3 DNA follows: TGTGCCAGCAGTTACTCGAACCACTTTCAAGAGACCCAGTACTTC. Amino acids: CASSYSNHFQETQYF. The chain carries TRBV6-5 and TRBJ2-5; D unresolved. Germline CDR1 is MNHEY and CDR2 is SVGAGI. With 0 bases removed from V and 2 bases from J, the gap between germline ends came to 10 bases. The CDR3 is 15 residues long.

The chain couples TRBV7-9 to TRBJ1-5, with 11 bases aligning to TRBD1. The germline CDR1 and CDR2 sequences are SEHNR and FQNEAQ (reference sequence). The CDR3 is 14 residues long. V shed 5 bases and J 5 bases; nucleotides not matched to a gene: 2. Here the CDR3 DNA reads TGTGCCAGCAGCCGGGACAGGGGGGATCAGCCCCAGCATTTT. This codes for CASSRDRGDQPQHF. Full variable domain (missing parts from reference TRBV7-9 and TRBJ1-5): DTGVSQNPRHKITKRGQNVTFRCDPISEHNRLYWYRQTLGQGPEFLTYFQNEAQLEKSRLLSDRFSAERPKGSFSTLEIQRTEQGDSAMYLCASSRDRGDQPQHFGDGTRLSIL.

This clone was seen a single time. V gene TRBV28 combines with J gene TRBJ2-5; 8 bases align to TRBD2. Germline V gene data show CDR1 as MDHEN and CDR2 as SYDVKM. This CDR3 spans 18 amino acids. With 2 bases clipped from V and 8 bases from J, the junction kept 19 bases outside the gene matches. The CDR3, as DNA: TGTGCCAGCAGTTTAAGTAGCGGGGCTAGCGGAGGGCAAGGAACCCAGTACTTC. It translates to CASSLSSGASGGQGTQYF.

J is TRBJ1-6 and V is TRBV28, with a possible D match to TRBD1 (6 bases). Looked up from germline, CDR1 is MDHEN and CDR2 is SYDVKM. The germline V and J ends were trimmed by 1 base and 4 bases, with 14 bases remaining between them. This CDR3 has 17 amino acids. CDR3 DNA sequence: TGTGCCAGCAGTTTATTCGGGGGGCCTACTTATAATTCACCCCTCCACTTT. Encoded protein: CASSLFGGPTYNSPLHF.

The chain employs TRBV4-2 and TRBJ2-1, with TRBD2 identical over 15 bases. The junction had 8 bases not matched to a gene; V was cut back by 1 base and J by 4 bases. CDR1 is LGHNA and CDR2 is YNFKEQ in the germline V gene. This CDR3 is built from 19 residues. CDR3 amino acids: CASSQALGTSGRSYNEQFF. CDR3 coding DNA: TGTGCCAGCAGCCAAGCCCTGGGGACTAGCGGGAGGTCTTACAATGAGCAGTTCTTC.

The CDR3 region is CASSQIPGLGDNEQFF. Written as DNA, the CDR3 is TGTGCCAGCAGCCAAATACCGGGACTAGGTGATAATGAGCAGTTCTTC. The chain links TRBV4-2 to TRBJ2-1; 8 bases are shared with TRBD2. CDR1 LGHNA and CDR2 YNFKEQ come from the germline V gene. Trimming at V came to 2 bases and at J to 7 bases, leaving 10 bases not matched to a gene. The CDR3 is made up of 16 amino acids.

This chain joins TRBV4-2 and TRBJ1-4; the D gene is possibly TRBD1 (5 bases). This CDR3 has 15 residues. V lost 3 bases to trimming and J lost 2 bases, with 10 bases between them. From germline, CDR1 is LGHNA and CDR2 YNFKEQ. The CDR3 nucleotides are TGTGCCAGCAGCCAGGGGGGTCGGACTAATGAAAAACTGTTTTTT. The encoded protein is CASSQGGRTNEKLFF.